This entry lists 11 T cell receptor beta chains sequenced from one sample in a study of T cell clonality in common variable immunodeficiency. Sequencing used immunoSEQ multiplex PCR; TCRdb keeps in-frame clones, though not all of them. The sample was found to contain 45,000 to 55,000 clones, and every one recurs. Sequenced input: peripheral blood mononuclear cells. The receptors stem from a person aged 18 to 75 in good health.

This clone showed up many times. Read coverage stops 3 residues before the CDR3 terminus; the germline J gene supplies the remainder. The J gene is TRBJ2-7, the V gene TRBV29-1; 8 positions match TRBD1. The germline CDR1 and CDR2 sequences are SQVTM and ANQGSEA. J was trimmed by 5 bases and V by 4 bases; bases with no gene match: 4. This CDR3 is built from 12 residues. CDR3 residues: CSVGSGGHEQYF. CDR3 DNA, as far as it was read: TGCAGCGTTGGTTCAGGGGGCCACGAG.

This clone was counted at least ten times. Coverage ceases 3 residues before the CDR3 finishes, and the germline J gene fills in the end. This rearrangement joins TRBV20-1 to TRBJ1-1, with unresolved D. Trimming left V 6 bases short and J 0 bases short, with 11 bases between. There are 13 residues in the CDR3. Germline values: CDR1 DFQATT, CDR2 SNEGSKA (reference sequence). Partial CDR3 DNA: TGCAGTGCCAATCTAGATTTGAACACTGAA. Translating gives CSANLDLNTE. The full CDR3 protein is CSANLDLNTEAFF.

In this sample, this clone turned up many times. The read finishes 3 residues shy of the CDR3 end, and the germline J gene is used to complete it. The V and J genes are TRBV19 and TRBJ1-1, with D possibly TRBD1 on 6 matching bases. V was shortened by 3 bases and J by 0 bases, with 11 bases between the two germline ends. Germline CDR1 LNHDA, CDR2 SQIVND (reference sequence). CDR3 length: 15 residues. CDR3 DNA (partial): TGTGCCAGTAGTATCGGGCAGGGGATGAACACTGAA. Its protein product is CASSIGQGMNTE. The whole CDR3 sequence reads CASSIGQGMNTEAFF. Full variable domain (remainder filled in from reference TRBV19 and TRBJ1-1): DGGITQSPKYLFRKEGQNVTLSCEQNLNHDAMYWYRQDPGQGLRLIYYSQIVNDFQKGDIAEGYSVSREKKESFPLTVTSAQKNPTAFYLCASSIGQGMNTEAFFGQGTRLTVV.

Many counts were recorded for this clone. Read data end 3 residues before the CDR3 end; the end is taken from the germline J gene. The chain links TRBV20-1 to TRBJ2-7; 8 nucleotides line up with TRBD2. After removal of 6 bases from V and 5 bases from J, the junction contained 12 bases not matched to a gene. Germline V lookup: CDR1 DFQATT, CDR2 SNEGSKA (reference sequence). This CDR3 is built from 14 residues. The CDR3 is CSAPGLEVPHEQYF. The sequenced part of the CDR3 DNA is TGCAGTGCCCCGGGACTAGAGGTTCCCCACGAG.

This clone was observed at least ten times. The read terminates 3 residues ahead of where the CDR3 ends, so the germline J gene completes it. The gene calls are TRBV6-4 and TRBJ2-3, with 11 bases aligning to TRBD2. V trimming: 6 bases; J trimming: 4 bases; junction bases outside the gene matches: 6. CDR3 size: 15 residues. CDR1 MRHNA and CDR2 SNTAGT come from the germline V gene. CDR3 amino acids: CASSATSGSADTQYF. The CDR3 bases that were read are TGTGCCAGCAGCGCCACTAGCGGGAGTGCAGATACG.

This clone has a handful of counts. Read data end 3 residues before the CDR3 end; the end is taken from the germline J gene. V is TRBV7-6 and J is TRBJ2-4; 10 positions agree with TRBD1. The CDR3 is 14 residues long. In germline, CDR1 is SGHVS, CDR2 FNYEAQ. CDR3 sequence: CASSPDRGGYGQYF. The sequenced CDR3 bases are TGTGCCAGCAGCCCGGACAGGGGGGGCTATGGT.

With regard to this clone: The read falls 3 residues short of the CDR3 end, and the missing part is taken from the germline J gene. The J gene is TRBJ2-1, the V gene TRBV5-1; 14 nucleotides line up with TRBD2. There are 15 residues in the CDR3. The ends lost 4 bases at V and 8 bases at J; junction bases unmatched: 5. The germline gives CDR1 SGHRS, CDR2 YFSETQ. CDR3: CASSPGLAGVDEQFF. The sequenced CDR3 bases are TGCGCCAGCAGCCCGGGACTAGCGGGAGTCGATGAG.

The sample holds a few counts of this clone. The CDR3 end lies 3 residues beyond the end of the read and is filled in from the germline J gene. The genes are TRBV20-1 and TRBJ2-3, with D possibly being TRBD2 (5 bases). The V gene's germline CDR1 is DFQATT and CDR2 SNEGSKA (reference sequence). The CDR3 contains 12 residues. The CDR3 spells CSAAGRRETQYF. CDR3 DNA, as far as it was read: TGCAGTGCCGCGGGCAGGCGAGAGACG.

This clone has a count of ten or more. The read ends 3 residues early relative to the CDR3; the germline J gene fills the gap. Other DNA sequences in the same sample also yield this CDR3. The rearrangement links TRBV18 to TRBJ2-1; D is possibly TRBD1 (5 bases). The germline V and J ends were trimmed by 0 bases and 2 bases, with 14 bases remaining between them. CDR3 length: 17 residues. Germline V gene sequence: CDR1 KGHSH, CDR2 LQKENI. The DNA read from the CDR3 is TGTGCCAGCTCACCACCCGTGGGCACAGGTGCCTACAATGAG. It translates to CASSPPVGTGAYNE. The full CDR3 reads CASSPPVGTGAYNEQFF.

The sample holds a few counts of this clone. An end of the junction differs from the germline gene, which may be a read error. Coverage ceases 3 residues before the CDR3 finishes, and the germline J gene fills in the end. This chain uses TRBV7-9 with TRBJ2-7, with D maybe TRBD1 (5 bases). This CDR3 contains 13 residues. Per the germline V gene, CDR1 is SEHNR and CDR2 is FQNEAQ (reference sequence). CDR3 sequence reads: CSSRRTPAYEQYF. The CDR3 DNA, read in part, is TGTTCCAGCAGGCGGACACCAGCCTACGAG.

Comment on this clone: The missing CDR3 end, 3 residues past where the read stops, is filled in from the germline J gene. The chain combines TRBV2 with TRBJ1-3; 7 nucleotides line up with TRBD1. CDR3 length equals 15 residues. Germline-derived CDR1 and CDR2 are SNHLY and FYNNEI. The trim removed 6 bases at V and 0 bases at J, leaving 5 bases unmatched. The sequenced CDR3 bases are TGTGCCAGCAGACAGGGGACGACCTCTGGAAACACC. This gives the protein CASRQGTTSGNT. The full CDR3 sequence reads CASRQGTTSGNTIYF.